This TCR beta chain stems from a study of beta chain features in type 1 diabetes. Expressed TCRB transcripts were sequenced, since all the RNA that had been isolated was reverse transcribed. Repertoires were generated with immunoSEQ multiplex PCR, while TCRdb's copy carries only in-frame clones and drops some. The sample records 40,000 to 45,000 clones, 49% being singletons. As regards this clone: Other DNA sequences in the sample encode the same CDR3.

The source material was central memory CD4+ T cells from blood. The source of this sequence is a woman between 18 and 29 years old in good health.

This CDR3 reads CASSLKGGSSYEQYF. The CDR3, as DNA: TGCGCCAGCAGCTTAAAAGGAGGAAGCTCCTACGAGCAGTACTTC. This chain uses TRBV5-1 with TRBJ2-7; D is perhaps TRBD2 (5 bases). The germline gives CDR1 SGHRS, CDR2 YFSETQ. The length of the CDR3 is 15 residues. With 2 bases removed from V and 0 bases from J, the gap between germline ends came to 12 bases.